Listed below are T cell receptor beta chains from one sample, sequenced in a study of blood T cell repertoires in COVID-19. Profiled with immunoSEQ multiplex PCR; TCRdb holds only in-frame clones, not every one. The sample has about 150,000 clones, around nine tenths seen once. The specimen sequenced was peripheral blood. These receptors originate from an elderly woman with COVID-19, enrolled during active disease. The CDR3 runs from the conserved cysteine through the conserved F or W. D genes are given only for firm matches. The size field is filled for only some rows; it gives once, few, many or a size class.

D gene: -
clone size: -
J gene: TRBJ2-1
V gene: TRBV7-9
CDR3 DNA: TGTGCCAGCAGCTTCGGATCCAGAGGTGAGCAGTTCTTC
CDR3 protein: CASSFGSRGEQFF

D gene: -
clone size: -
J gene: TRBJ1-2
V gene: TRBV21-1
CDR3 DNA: TGTGCCAGCAGCAAGAAGAGCGGGACAGGGGGATCTGGCTACACCTTC
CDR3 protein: CASSKKSGTGGSGYTF

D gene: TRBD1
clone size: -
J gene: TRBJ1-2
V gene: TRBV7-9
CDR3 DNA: TGTGCCAGCAGTTCCGGACAGGGGGCGGGTGGCTACACCTTC
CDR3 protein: CASSSGQGAGGYTF

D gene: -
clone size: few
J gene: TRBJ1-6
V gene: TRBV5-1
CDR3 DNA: TGCGCCAGCAGCCGAGACGGGGGGGAATCACCCCTCCACTTT
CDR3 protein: CASSRDGGESPLHF

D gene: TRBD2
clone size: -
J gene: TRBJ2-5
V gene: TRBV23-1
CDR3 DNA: TGCGCCAGCAGTCAATCTACGCTAGCGGGAGTAGAGACCCAGTACTTC
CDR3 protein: CASSQSTLAGVETQYF

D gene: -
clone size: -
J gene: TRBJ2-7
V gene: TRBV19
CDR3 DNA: TGTGCCAGTAGTAGAGCAGACAATTACGAGCAGTACTTC
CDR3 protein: CASSRADNYEQYF

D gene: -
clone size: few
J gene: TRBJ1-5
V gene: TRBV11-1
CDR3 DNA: TGTGCCAGCAGCTTAGACACATTTCAGCCCCAGCATTTT
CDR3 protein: CASSLDTFQPQHF

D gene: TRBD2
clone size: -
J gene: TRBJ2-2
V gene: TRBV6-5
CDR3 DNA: TGTGCCAGCAGTTACCGCGGGACTAGCAGCGGGGAGCTGTTTTTT
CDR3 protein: CASSYRGTSSGELFF

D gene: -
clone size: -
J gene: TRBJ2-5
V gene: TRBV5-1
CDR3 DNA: TGCGCCAGCAGCGCCGGTCAAGAGACCCAGTACTTC
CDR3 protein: CASSAGQETQYF

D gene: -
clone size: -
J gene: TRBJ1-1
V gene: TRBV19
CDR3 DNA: TGTGCCAGTAGGGATCTCGTGGGCCTACACACTGAAGCTTTCTTT
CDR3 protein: CASRDLVGLHTEAFF

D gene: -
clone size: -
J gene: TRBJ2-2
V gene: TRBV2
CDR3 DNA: TGTGCCAGCAGTGAGAATGCGGGTATCCTGAACACCGGGGAGCTGTTTTTT
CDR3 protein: CASSENAGILNTGELFF

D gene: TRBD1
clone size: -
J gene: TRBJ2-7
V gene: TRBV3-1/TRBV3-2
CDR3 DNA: TGTGCCAGCAGCCTGGACAGGGACGAGCAGTACTTC
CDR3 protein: CASSLDRDEQYF

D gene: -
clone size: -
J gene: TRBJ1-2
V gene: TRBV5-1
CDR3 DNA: TGCGCCAGCAGCTTGGAGGCAGGGGATGGCTACACCTTC
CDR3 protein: CASSLEAGDGYTF

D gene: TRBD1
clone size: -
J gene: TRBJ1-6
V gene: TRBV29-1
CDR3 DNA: TGCAGCGTCGGGGACAGGGACAATTCACCCCTCCACTTT
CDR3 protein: CSVGDRDNSPLHF

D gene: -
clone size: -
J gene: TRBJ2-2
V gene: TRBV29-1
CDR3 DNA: TGCAGCGCTCTGGGGGGAAGCACCGGGGAGCTGTTTTTT
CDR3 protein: CSALGGSTGELFF

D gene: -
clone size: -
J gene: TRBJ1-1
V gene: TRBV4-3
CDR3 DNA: TGCGCCAGCAGCCGCGTGGGCCAGGGAGGCACTGAAGCTTTCTTT
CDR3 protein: CASSRVGQGGTEAFF

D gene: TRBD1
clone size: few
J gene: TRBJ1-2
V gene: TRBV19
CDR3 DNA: TGTGCCAGTAGCGACAGGGGTATGAGTTTGAATCCTAACTATGGCTACACCTTC
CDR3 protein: CASSDRGMSLNPNYGYTF

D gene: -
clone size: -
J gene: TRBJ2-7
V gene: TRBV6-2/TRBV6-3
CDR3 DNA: TGTGCCAGCAGCCGAAGAGGAGGTCAGGCGGCGGAGAAGAGGCGGGCCCCGAGAGAGCAGTACTTC
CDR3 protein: CASSRRGGQAAEKRRAPREQYF

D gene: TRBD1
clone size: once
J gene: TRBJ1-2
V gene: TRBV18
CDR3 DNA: TGTGCCAGCTCATCGGGACAGGGGGACTATGGCTACACCTTC
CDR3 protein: CASSSGQGDYGYTF

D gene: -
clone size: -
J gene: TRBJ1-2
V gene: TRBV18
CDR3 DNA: TGTGCCAGCTCACCGTCCCCGGCGGGGGGCGAGATCGGCTACACCTTC
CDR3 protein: CASSPSPAGGEIGYTF

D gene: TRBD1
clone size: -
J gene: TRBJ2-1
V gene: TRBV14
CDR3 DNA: TGTGCCAGCAGCCAAGGACTTTGGGACAGGGGGAGCTATGAGCAGTTCTTC
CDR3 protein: CASSQGLWDRGSYEQFF

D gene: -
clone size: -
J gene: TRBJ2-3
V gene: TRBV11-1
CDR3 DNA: TGTGCCAGCAGCTTAAGGACAGATCCCACAGATACGCAGTATTTT
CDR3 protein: CASSLRTDPTDTQYF

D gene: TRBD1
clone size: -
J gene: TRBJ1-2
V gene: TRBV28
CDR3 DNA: TGTGCCAGCAGTTTAGGGACAGGGGGCCTGTATGGCTACACCTTC
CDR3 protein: CASSLGTGGLYGYTF

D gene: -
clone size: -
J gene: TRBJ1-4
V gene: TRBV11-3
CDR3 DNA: TGTGCCAGCAGCCCCCGACGGAGAAATGAAAAACTGTTTTTT
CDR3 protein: CASSPRRRNEKLFF

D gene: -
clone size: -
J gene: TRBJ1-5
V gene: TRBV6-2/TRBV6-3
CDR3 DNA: TGTGCCAGCAGTTACTCCGGGGGGGGTCAGCCCCAGCATTTT
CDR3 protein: CASSYSGGGQPQHF

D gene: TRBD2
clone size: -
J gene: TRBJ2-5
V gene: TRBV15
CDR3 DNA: TGTGCCACCAGCAAGGAGCGGGGTGTGACCCAGTACTTC
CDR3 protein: CATSKERGVTQYF

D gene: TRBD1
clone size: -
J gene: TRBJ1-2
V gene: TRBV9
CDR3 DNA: TGTGCCAGCAGCGGTACAGGGGTCGCTGGCTACACCTTC
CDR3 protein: CASSGTGVAGYTF

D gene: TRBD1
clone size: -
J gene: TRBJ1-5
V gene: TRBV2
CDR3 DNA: TGTGCCAGCAGACAGGACAGGAAGATTAGCAATCAGCCCCAGCATTTT
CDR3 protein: CASRQDRKISNQPQHF

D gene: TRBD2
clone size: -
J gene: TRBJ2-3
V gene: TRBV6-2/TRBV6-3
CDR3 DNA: TGTGCCAGCAGTTACTCGTCGGGACTAGTAAATACGCAGTATTTT
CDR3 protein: CASSYSSGLVNTQYF

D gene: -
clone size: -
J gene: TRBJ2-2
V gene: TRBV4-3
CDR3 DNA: TGCGCCAGCAGCCAAGAGTATGGGAGCACAACCGGGGAGCTGTTTTTT
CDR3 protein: CASSQEYGSTTGELFF

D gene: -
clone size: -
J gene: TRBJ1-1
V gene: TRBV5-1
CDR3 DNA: TGCGCCAGCAGCGCCGAGGGTCTACGGACTGAAGCTTTCTTT
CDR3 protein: CASSAEGLRTEAFF

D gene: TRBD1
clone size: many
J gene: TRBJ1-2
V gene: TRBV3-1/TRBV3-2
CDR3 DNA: TGTGCCAGCAGCCCACGACAGGGGAGCTATGGCTACACCTTC
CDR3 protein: CASSPRQGSYGYTF

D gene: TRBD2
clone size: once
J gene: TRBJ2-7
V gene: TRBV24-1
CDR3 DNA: TGTGCCACCAGTGACCCGACCTCGGGAGGTCACGAGCAGTACTTC
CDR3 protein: CATSDPTSGGHEQYF

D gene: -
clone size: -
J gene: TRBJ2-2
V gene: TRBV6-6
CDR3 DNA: TGTGCCAGCAGTTGGTCAGGGCAAACCGGGGAGCTGTTTTTT
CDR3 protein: CASSWSGQTGELFF

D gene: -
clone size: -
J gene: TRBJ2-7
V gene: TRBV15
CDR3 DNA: TGTGCCACCAGCAGAGATAAGGTGGGGGCCAATAGGTACTTC
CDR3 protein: CATSRDKVGANRYF

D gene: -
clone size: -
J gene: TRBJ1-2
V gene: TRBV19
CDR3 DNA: TGTGCCAGTAGTATGGTCGGGAGAGCTAACTATGGCTACACCTTC
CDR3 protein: CASSMVGRANYGYTF

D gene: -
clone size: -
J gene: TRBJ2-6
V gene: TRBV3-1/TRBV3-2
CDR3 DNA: TGTGCCAGCAGCCAAGCGGCAGGGGGACTAGCTGGGGCCAACGTCCTGACTTTC
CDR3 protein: CASSQAAGGLAGANVLTF

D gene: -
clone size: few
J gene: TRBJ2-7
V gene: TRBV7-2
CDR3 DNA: TGTGCCAGCAGCAACAGGTACGAGCAGTACTTC
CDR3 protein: CASSNRYEQYF

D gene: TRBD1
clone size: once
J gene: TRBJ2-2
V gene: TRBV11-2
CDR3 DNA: TGTGCCAGCAGCTCCCAGGGGGCCGGAGCCGGGGAGCTGTTTTTT
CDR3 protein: CASSSQGAGAGELFF

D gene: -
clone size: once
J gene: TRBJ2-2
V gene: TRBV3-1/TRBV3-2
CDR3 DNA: TGTGCCAGCAGCCAGGCCAGGGTAGCGGCCGGGGAGCTGTTTTTT
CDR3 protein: CASSQARVAAGELFF

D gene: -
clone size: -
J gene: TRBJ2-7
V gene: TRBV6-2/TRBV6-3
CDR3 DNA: TGTGCCAGCTGTTCGGCTAGCTTAGGGTACGAGCAGTACTTC
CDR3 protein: CASCSASLGYEQYF

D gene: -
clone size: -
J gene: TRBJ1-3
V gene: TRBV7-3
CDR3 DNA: TGTGCCAGCAGCTCCGGGATGGGGAACACCATATATTTT
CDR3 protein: CASSSGMGNTIYF

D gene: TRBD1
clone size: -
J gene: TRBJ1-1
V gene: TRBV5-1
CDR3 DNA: TGCGCCAGCAGCGTGGACAGGGGGAACACTGAAGCTTTCTTT
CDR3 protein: CASSVDRGNTEAFF

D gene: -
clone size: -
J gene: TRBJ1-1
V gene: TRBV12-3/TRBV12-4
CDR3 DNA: TGTGCCAGCAGTTTACCCTACCGGACTGAAGCTTTCTTT
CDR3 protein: CASSLPYRTEAFF

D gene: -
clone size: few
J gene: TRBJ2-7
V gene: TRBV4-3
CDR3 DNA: TGCGCCAGCAGCCAAGATGCACAGGGTTTTAGGGACGAGCAGTACTTC
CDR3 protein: CASSQDAQGFRDEQYF

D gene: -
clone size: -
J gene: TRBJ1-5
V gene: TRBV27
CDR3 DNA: TGTGCCAGCAGCGGCACGGGAGGCCCCAATCAGCCCCAGCATTTT
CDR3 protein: CASSGTGGPNQPQHF

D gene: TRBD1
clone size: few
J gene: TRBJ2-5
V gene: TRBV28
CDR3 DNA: TGTGCCAGCAGGGGGACAGGGGGCCTTCAAGAGACCCAGTACTTC
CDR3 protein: CASRGTGGLQETQYF

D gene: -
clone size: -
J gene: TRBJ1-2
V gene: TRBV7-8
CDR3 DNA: TGTGCCAGCAGCTTAGGAGGGTTGGACTATGGCTACACCTTC
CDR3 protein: CASSLGGLDYGYTF

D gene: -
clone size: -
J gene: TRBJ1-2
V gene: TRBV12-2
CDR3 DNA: TGTGCAAGTCGCTTAGTCCCCCGCGGACAGGGTTGGCAAGGCTACACCTTC
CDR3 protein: CASRLVPRGQGWQGYTF

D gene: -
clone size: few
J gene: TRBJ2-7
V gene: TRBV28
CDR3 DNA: TGTGCCAGCAGTTTTACTCTAGCGAGCCTAAACTACGAGCAGTACTTC
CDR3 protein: CASSFTLASLNYEQYF

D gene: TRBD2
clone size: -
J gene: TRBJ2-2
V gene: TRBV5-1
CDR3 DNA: TGCGCCAGCAGGGATCTAGCGGGAGGGCCGAACACCGGGGAGCTGTTTTTT
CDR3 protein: CASRDLAGGPNTGELFF